The TCR beta chain described here comes from a study of blood T cell repertoires in COVID-19. In the source study's methods: Amplification of reference gene primers was used by the study to estimate nucleated cell counts. Libraries were prepared by immunoSEQ multiplex PCR; TCRdb keeps only in-frame clonotypes and omits some of them. V and J calls and clone size come straight from that table; D and trimming were deduced from the DNA. The sample holds more than 200,000 clones; 84% are singletons and the top ten take 4.2%. The V gene lost 0 bases and the J gene lost 2 bases, with 10 bases spanning the gap. The CDR3 covers 15 residues. Germline V gives CDR1 SGDLS, CDR2 YYNGEE.

The sequenced sample was peripheral blood. V and J are TRBV9 and TRBJ2-3; a weak D match, TRBD1 (6 bases). This sequence originates from a man in his fifties or sixties with acute or convalescent COVID-19. The CDR3 DNA follows: TGTGCCAGCAGCGTAGGAGGGGGAAACACAGATACGCAGTATTTT. This sequence encodes CASSVGGGNTDTQYF.